This T cell receptor (beta chain) was obtained from a study of T cell responses to AZD1222 COVID-19 vaccine. Findings of the study overall: None of the repertoires were sampled until the peak T cell response had passed.

This CDR3 is built from 16 residues. V lost 5 bases and J 7 bases, leaving 21 bases between the germline ends. Per the germline V gene, CDR1 is SGDLS and CDR2 is YYNGEE. The data were produced by immunoSEQ multiplex PCR, yet TCRdb's version contains in-frame clones alone and is incomplete. The sample gives 130,000 to 150,000 clones, 88% of which show up once; 3% to 3.5% is in the top ten. This clone was picked up a small number of times. Its antigen remains unidentified. The input for sequencing was peripheral blood, taken on day 0 of MenACWY control vaccination. The chain recombines TRBV9 with TRBJ1-4; D gene ambiguous. The sequence derives from an adult in good health. The CDR3 coding sequence is TGTGCCAGCAGTGTGTCCCCTGGGGAGGAATCTGAAAAACTGTTTTTT. This gives the protein CASSVSPGEESEKLFF.